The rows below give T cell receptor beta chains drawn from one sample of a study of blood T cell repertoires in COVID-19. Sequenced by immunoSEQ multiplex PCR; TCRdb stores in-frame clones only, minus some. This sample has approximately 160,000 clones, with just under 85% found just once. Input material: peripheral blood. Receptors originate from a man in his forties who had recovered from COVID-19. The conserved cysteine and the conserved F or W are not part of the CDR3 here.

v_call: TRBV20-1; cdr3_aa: SAPDRSGYT
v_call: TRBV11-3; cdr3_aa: ASSLGMAIAGETQY
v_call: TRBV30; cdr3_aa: AWSGRYDNEQF
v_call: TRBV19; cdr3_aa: ASRFSQVKSNQPQH
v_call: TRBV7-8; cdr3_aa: ASSSDATWTGEETQY
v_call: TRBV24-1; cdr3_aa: ATRSRVTGELF
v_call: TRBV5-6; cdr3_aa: ASSPLRGSRGTGELF
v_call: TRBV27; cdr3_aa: ASTFGGWAF
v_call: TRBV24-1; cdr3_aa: ATSRKSSYNEQF
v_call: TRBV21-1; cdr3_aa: ASSKKWNTSGGPYSTDTQY
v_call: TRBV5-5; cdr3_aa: ASSLDPGQPGTPLH
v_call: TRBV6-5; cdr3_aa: ASTVMVGAGSPLH
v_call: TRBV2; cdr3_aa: ASSDERGGGDTQY
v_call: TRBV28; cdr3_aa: ASSTPLVSREGYNEQF
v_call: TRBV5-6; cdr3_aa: ASSFSLDRVDEKLF
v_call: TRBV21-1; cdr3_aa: ASRGPKTPNEQF
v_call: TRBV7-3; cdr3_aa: ASSLRTPENTGELF
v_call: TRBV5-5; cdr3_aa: ASSLRHLKYEQY
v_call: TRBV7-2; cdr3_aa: ASSSRTGKNSPLH
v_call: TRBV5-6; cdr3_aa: ASSRDSGSNQPQH
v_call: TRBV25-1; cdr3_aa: ASSARQISGNTIY
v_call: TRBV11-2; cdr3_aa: ASRLRGTPGNTIY
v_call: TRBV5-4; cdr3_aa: ASSFGQSGGIDEQY
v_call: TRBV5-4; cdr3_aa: ASSFGTNNEKLF
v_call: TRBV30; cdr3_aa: AWGEGGNSPLH
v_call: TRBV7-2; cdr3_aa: ASSLAPLTSGGSTVDTQY
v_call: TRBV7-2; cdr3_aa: ASSLGGVGNIQY
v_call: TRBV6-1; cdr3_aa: ASSEGGFGTGDYT
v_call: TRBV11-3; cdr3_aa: ASRPGLAASYEQY
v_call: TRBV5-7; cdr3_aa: ASSDTSFTGEKQPQH
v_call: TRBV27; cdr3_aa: ASSPTPLAVNNEQF